This T cell receptor beta chain was profiled in a study of shared clonotypes between healthy human individuals. The germline gives CDR1 WSHSY, CDR2 SAAADI. Trimming left V 3 bases short and J 1 base short, with 9 bases between. The CDR3 has 14 amino acids. Here immunoSEQ multiplex PCR was the method, and the copy in TCRdb shows in-frame clones only, minus some. Of about 800,000 clones in the sample, 90% to 98% were seen once. Naive-designated CD8 cells lacked CD45RO, were positively enriched for CCR7, and omitted terminally differentiated effector memory CD45RA+ cells. Sample: naive CD8+ T cells sorted from blood. This clonotype was obtained from a man aged 30 to 39 in good health. The chain employs TRBV10-2 and TRBJ1-1; D is unresolved. For the CDR3, the DNA is TGCGCCAGCAGTGAATTTGTGAAGAACACTGAAGCTTTCTTT. As protein: CASSEFVKNTEAFF.